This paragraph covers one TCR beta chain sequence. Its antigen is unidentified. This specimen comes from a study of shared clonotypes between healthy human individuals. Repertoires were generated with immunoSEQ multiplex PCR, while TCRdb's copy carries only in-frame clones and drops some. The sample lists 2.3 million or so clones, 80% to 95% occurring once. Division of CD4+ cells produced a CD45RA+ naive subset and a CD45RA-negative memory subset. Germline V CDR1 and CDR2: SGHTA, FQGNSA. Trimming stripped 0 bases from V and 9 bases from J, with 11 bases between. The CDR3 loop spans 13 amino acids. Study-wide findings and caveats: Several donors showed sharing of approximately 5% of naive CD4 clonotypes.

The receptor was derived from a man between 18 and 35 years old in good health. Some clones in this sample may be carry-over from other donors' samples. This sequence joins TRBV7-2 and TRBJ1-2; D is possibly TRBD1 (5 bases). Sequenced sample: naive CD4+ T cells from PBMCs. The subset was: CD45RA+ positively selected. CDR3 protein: CASSLAPGDRYTF. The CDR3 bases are TGTGCCAGCAGCTTAGCGCCGGGGGATCGCTACACCTTC.